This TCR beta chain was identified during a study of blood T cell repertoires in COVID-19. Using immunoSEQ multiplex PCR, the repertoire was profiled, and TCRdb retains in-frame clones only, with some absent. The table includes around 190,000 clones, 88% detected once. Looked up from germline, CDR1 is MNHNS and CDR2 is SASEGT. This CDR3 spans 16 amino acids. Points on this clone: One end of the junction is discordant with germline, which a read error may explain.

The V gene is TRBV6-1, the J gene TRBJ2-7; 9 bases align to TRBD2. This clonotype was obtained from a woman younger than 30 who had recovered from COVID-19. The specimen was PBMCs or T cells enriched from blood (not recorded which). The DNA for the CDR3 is TGTGCCAGCAGTGGGGCAGGCGGGAGGGCCTCCTCCGAGCAGTACTTC. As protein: CASSGAGGRASSEQYF.